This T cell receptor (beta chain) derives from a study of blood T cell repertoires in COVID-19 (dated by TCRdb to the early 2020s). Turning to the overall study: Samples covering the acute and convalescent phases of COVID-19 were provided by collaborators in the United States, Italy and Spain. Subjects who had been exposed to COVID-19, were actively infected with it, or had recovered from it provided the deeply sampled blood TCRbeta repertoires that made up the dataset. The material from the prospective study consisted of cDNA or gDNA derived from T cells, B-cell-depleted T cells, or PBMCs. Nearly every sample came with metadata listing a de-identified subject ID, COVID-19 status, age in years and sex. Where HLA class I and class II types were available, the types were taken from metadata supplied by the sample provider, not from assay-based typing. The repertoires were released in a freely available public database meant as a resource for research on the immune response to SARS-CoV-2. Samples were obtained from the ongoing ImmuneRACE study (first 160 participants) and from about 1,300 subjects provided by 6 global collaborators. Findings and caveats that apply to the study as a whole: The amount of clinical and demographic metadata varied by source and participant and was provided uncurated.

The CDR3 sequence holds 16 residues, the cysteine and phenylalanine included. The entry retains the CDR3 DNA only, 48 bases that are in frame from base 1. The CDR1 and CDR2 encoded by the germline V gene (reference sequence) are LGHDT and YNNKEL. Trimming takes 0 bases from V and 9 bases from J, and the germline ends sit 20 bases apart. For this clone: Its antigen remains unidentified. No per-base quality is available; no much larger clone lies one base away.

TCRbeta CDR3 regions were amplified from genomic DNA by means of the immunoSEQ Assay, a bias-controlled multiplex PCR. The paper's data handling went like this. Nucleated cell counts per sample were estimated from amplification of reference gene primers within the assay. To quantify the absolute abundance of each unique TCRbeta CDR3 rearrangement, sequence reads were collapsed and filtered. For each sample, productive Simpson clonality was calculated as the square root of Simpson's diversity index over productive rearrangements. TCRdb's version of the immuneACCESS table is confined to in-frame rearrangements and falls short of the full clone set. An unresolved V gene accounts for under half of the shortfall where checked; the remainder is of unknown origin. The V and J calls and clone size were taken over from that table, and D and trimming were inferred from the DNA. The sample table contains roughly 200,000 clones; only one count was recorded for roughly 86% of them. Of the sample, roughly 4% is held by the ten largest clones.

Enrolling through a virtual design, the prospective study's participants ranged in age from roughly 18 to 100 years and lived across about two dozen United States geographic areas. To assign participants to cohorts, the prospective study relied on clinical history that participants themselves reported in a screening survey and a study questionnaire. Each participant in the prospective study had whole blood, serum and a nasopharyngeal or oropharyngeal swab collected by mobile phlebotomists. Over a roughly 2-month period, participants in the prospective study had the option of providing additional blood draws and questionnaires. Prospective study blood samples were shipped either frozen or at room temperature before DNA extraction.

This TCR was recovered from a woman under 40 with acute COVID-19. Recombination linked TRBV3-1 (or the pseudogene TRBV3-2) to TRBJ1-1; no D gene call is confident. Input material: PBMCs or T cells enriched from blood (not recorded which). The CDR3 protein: CASSQEILGAMRQAFF. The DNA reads TGTGCCAGCAGCCAAGAGATTTTAGGAGCTATGAGGCAAGCTTTCTTT.